This TCR beta chain is from a study of shared clonotypes between healthy human individuals. The overall study: Donors had three CD4 naive, three CD4 memory, two CD8 naive and one CD8 memory plate apiece. Broader study findings: Memory subsets had estimated richness that was generally smaller than that of naive subsets. Sorted-subset sequencing, rarefaction showed, was incomplete despite large depth.

Only in-frame clones appear in the TCRdb table, and some are missing; sequencing was by immunoSEQ multiplex PCR. The data show over 300,000 clones, with roughly 84% seen just once and around 15% held by the top ten. The CDR3 sequence is 15 residues long. Trimming removed 5 bases from V and 3 bases from J, with 17 bases in between. CDR1 and CDR2 from the germline V gene are SEHNR and FQNEAQ (reference sequence). In CD8 memory, CD45RO+ cells were put together with CCR7-negative CD45RA+ TemRA cells. Details on this clone: Antigen unknown.

The clonotype originates from a man in his late teens or twenties in good health. The chain uses TRBV7-9 and TRBJ2-7; D is possibly TRBD1 or TRBD2 (5 bases each). The sequenced sample was memory CD8+ T cells sorted from blood. The subset: CD45RO+ cells pooled with CCR7-negative TemRA cells. The CDR3 loop reads CASSLRDGRVYEQYF. CDR3 DNA sequence: TGTGCCAGCAGCCTCCGGGACGGCCGTGTCTACGAGCAGTACTTC. Full variable domain (outside the CDR3, taken from reference TRBV7-9 and TRBJ2-7): DTGVSQNPRHKITKRGQNVTFRCDPISEHNRLYWYRQTLGQGPEFLTYFQNEAQLEKSRLLSDRFSAERPKGSFSTLEIQRTEQGDSAMYLCASSLRDGRVYEQYFGPGTRLTVT.